This T cell receptor beta chain appears in the sequencing data of a study of cytomegalovirus exposure and HLA in healthy donors. Healthy people donating bone marrow made up the donors. Concerning this clone itself: What it binds is unknown.

General study results and limits: Excluded: some indistinguishable V segments such as TRBV6-2 and TRBV6-3. Relative to equally common others, HLA-associated TCR beta chains showed greater clonal expansion in a later analysis.

Amplification used 60 Vbeta primers and 13 Jbeta primers. Clones were read by immunoSEQ multiplex PCR, and TCRdb kept only the in-frame ones, dropping some. The repertoire holds about 190,000 clones, with roughly 13% as singletons. The germline V gene has CDR1 LGHNA and CDR2 YSLEER. This CDR3 is 16 amino acids long. V was cut by 1 base and J by 4 bases, with 15 bases left in between. Source material: PBMCs. V usage is TRBV4-3 and J usage is TRBJ2-3; maybe TRBD1 (6 bases). The TCR originated in a man in his fifties in good health and CMV-seropositive. The CDR3 region has the DNA TGCGCCAGCAGCCAAGCAGTCATGAAGGGGGCAGATACGCAGTATTTT. Protein sequence: CASSQAVMKGADTQYF.